These 23 T cell receptor beta chains were sequenced from one sample in a study of T cells in Graves' hyperthyroidism and ophthalmopathy (dated by TCRdb to about 2019). Libraries were built with multiplex PCR. The data were produced on an Illumina HiSeq 2000. The TCR beta CDR3 regions were amplified from RNA transcripts. The first round of RT-PCR for the TCR CDR3 was performed with the HTBI primer set and the Qiagen OneStep RT-PCR kit. Starting from the raw public reads, TCRdb applied fastp trimming at Q25, assembled clones with MiXCR and retained in-frame beta chains. Every entry covers one CDR3 protein and lists the most common genes and DNA from its rows. Recorded for this sample are around 760,000 distinct CDR3 sequences; just over 35% of them occurred a single time. In total, the top ten clones hold around 29% of the sample. The sample taken for sequencing was blood. Every receptor here comes from a woman in her thirties or forties with Graves' hyperthyroidism.

This clonotype was counted a few times. This may stem from a read error, because a much larger clone lies one nucleotide away. This chain uses TRBV7-9 with TRBJ1-2, with D perhaps TRBD1 (5 bases). Trimming stripped 5 bases from V and 6 bases from J, with 19 bases between. The germline V gene has CDR1 SEHNR and CDR2 FQNEAQ (reference sequence). The CDR3 length is 15 residues. The chain's CDR3 is CASSPTQRGVNGYTF. The CDR3 nucleotides read TGTGCCAGCAGCCCGACTCAACGGGGCGTCAATGGCTACACCTTC.

The chain is built from TRBV9 and TRBJ1-2; TRBD1 aligns across 7 bases. The V and J ends lost 4 bases and 3 bases, in that order; junction bases with no gene match: 12. This CDR3 region has 16 residues. Per germline, CDR1 SGDLS and CDR2 YYNGEE. In nucleotides, the CDR3 is TGTGCCAGCAGCTCTCCAGAGACAGGGCTTCACTATGGCTACACCTTC. Protein product: CASSSPETGLHYGYTF.

This clonotype has just a few counts. The chain has TRBV5-4 and TRBJ1-3, with 9 positions matching TRBD1. The CDR3 length is 16 residues. In germline, CDR1 is SGHNT, CDR2 YYREEE (reference sequence). J lost 2 bases, V lost 4 bases, and 7 bases had no gene match. The CDR3 region has the DNA TGTGCCAGCAGCGGCGGGACAGGGCAGGCTGGAAACACCATATATTTT. Translation gives CASSGGTGQAGNTIYF.

This clonotype has more than one count but fewer than ten. Mismatch with germline at one junction end may stem from a read error. V usage is TRBV7-7 and J usage is TRBJ1-6; D gene ambiguous. Germline CDR1 is SSHAT and CDR2 is FNYEAQ (reference sequence). This CDR3 contains 14 residues. The CDR3: CASSLPDGGSPLHF. CDR3 coding DNA: TGTGCTAGCAGCTTGCCGGACGGCGGTTCACCCCTCCACTTT.

This clonotype was detected only a few times. The chain is built from TRBV10-3 and TRBJ1-1; D call uncertain. The V end was cut by 5 bases, the J end by 1 base, with 14 bases between. Per the germline V gene, CDR1 is ENHRY and CDR2 is SYGVKD. The CDR3 consists of 15 residues. The CDR3 bases are TGTGCCATCAGTTCGGGCCAACCGAAGAACACTGAAGCTTTCTTT. Its translation is CAISSGQPKNTEAFF.

This clonotype was detected only a few times. The V call is TRBV19, the J call TRBJ1-5; tentative D call: TRBD1 (5 bases). The CDR3 consists of 15 residues. Germline V CDR1 and CDR2: LNHDA, SQIVND (reference sequence). V gave up 0 bases and J gave up 5 bases, with 11 bases separating them. The CDR3 here is CASSIEARGDQPQHF. Written as DNA, the CDR3 is TGTGCCAGTAGTATAGAGGCCCGGGGGGATCAGCCCCAGCATTTT.

This clonotype was seen only a few times. The CDR3 bases are TGTGCCAGCCGCGGGACACCTAACACCGGGGAGCTGTTTTTT. Translated, it gives CASRGTPNTGELFF. This sequence joins TRBV2 and TRBJ2-2; D may correspond to TRBD1 or TRBD2 (6 bases each). V was pared by 8 bases and J by 2 bases, with 12 bases between. There are 14 residues in the CDR3. CDR1 is SNHLY and CDR2 is FYNNEI in the germline V gene. Full variable domain (remainder filled in from reference TRBV2 and TRBJ2-2): EPEVTQTPSHQVTQMGQEVILRCVPISNHLYFYWYRQILGQKVEFLVSFYNNEISEKSEIFDDQFSVERPDGSNFTLKIRSTKLEDSAMYFCASRGTPNTGELFFGEGSRLTVL.

Notes on this clonotype: Since the CDR3 does not end with the conserved phenylalanine or tryptophan, this likely comes from a read error. The chain links TRBV7-9 to TRBJ2-5; D is undetermined. Germline CDR1 is SEHNR and CDR2 is FQNEAQ (reference sequence). The CDR3 consists of 14 residues. The CDR3 nucleotides read TGCGCCAGCAGCCAACGTCAGCAGCAAGAGACCCAGTACATC. As protein: CASSQRQQQETQYI.

The V and J genes are TRBV13 and TRBJ2-1, with TRBD2 matching over 12 bases. Germline V gene sequence: CDR1 PRHDT, CDR2 FYEKMQ (reference sequence). CDR3 size: 15 residues. Germline trimming cut 5 bases from V and 4 bases from J; bases unmatched to any gene: 3. For the CDR3, the DNA is TGTGCCAGCAGCCGACTAGCGGGGGAATACAATGAGCAGTTCTTC. As protein: CASSRLAGEYNEQFF.

The chain combines TRBV13 with TRBJ1-2; 7 nucleotides line up with TRBD1. Germline trimming cut 0 bases from V and 3 bases from J; bases unmatched to any gene: 10. The germline gives CDR1 PRHDT, CDR2 FYEKMQ (reference sequence). The CDR3 extends over 17 amino acids. The CDR3 DNA reads TGTGCCAGCAGCTTAGGCCCGAACAGGGGAGTTCACTATGGCTACACCTTC. Translation: CASSLGPNRGVHYGYTF. The whole variable domain, filled in from reference TRBV13 and TRBJ1-2, reads AAGVIQSPRHLIKEKRETATLKCYPIPRHDTVYWYQQGPGQDPQFLISFYEKMQSDKGSIPDRFSAQQFSDYHSELNMSSLELGDSALYFCASSLGPNRGVHYGYTFGSGTRLTVV.

The J gene is TRBJ1-4, the V gene TRBV7-2; D is undetermined. The CDR3 consists of 15 residues. V was cut by 1 base and J by 7 bases, with 13 bases left in between. From germline, CDR1 is SGHTA and CDR2 FQGNSA. The CDR3 nucleotides read TGTGCCAGCAGCTTAGGTGGGCCTACTCTTGAAAAACTGTTTTTT. Its translation: CASSLGGPTLEKLFF. Based on the CDR3 plus reference TRBV7-2 and TRBJ1-4, the full variable domain is GAGVSQSPSNKVTEKGKDVELRCDPISGHTALYWYRQSLGQGLEFLIYFQGNSAPDKSGLPSDRFSAERTGGSVSTLTIQRTQQEDSAVYLCASSLGGPTLEKLFFGSGTQLSVL.

This rearrangement joins TRBV6-1 to TRBJ1-1, with 10 bases matching TRBD1. This CDR3 region has 15 residues. CDR1 is MNHNS and CDR2 is SASEGT in the germline V gene. Trimming at V came to 6 bases and at J to 2 bases, leaving 6 bases not matched to a gene. The CDR3 bases are TGTGCCAGCAGGGACGACAGGGGGCCTAACACTGAAGCTTTCTTT. This encodes CASRDDRGPNTEAFF.

At least ten counts were recorded for this clonotype. The chain couples TRBV11-2 to TRBJ2-5, with unresolved D. The CDR3 contains 12 residues. V gave up 5 bases and J gave up 2 bases, with 6 bases separating them. The germline CDR1 and CDR2 sequences are SGHAT and FQNNGV. CDR3: CASSISQETQYF. The CDR3 region has the DNA TGTGCCAGCAGCATCTCACAAGAGACCCAGTACTTC.

The V call is TRBV28, the J call TRBJ2-7, with D unresolved. V was pared by 1 base and J by 1 base, with 8 bases between. The CDR3 runs to 14 residues. CDR1 and CDR2 from the germline V gene are MDHEN and SYDVKM. CDR3 bases: TGTGCCAGCAGTTTATCAGGCGTGTCCTACGAGCAGTACTTC. Translated: CASSLSGVSYEQYF.

Only a few counts were recorded for this clonotype. The V call is TRBV7-2, the J call TRBJ2-6, with 9 bases lining up with TRBD1. The CDR3 runs 20 residues. V shed 1 base and J 3 bases; nucleotides not matched to a gene: 13. Germline CDR1 is SGHTA and CDR2 is FQGNSA. The CDR3 is CASSLEGGGQGLGGANVLTF. DNA of the CDR3: TGTGCCAGCAGCTTAGAAGGCGGGGGACAGGGTCTCGGTGGGGCCAACGTCCTGACTTTC.

This clonotype was recorded a few times. The chain is built from TRBV7-9 and TRBJ2-6, with D possibly being TRBD1 (6 bases). V was shortened by 4 bases and J by 4 bases, with 23 bases between the two germline ends. The CDR3 has 19 amino acids. CDR1 is SEHNR and CDR2 is FQNEAQ in the germline V gene (reference sequence). CDR3 nucleotide sequence: TGTGCCAGCAGCTGGTACCGACAGGAGTATTTAACCGGGGCCAACGTCCTGACTTTC. It translates to CASSWYRQEYLTGANVLTF.

This chain links TRBV7-2 with TRBJ2-6; the D gene is possibly TRBD1 (6 bases). There are 16 residues in the CDR3. From germline, CDR1 is SGHTA and CDR2 FQGNSA. V lost 5 bases to trimming and J lost 0 bases, with 11 bases between them. The DNA for the CDR3 is TGTGCCAGCAGCCCGGACAGATCCTCTGGGGCCAACGTCCTGACTTTC. It yields the protein CASSPDRSSGANVLTF.

This clonotype was detected many times. Here the CDR3 DNA reads TGCGCCAGCAGCTCGGACGGCGGGGCTTTCTTT. As protein: CASSSDGGAFF. The chain links TRBV5-1 to TRBJ1-1; D remains ambiguous. The V and J ends lost 3 bases and 11 bases respectively, with 11 bases between them. CDR1 SGHRS and CDR2 YFSETQ come from the germline V gene. This CDR3 comprises 11 residues.

Turning to this clonotype: A junction end diverges from the germline sequence, so it may reflect a read error. In DNA, the CDR3 is TGTGCCAGCAGCTTAACTAGCGGAAAGTCCGGGGGGCTGTTTTTT. This encodes CASSLTSGKSGGLFF. The chain combines TRBV7-3 with TRBJ2-2; tentatively, D is TRBD2 (6 bases). The CDR3 runs 15 residues. Germline-derived CDR1 and CDR2 are SGHTA and FQGTGA.

The V gene is TRBV25-1, the J gene TRBJ1-3; D remains unclear. The CDR3 length is 14 residues. Germline V lookup: CDR1 MGHDK, CDR2 SYGVNS. Trimming took off 8 bases at V and 2 bases at J, with 13 bases between the two ends. For the CDR3, the DNA is TGTGCCAGCTCACCGGCGGAGGCTGGAAACACCATATATTTT. As protein: CASSPAEAGNTIYF.

Details on this clonotype: A read error may be the cause here, since a much bigger clone is one base away. The chain recombines TRBV7-2 with TRBJ1-2; D unresolved. CDR3 length: 15 amino acids. CDR1 is SGHTA and CDR2 is FQGNSA in the germline V gene. V lost 4 bases and J 4 bases, leaving 16 bases between the germline ends. CDR3 protein: CASSSSGRLTYGYTF. CDR3 nucleotide sequence: TGTGCCAGCAGCTCCTCTGGCAGACTAACCTATGGCTACACCTTC. Looking up the rest from reference TRBV7-2 and TRBJ1-2 gives the full variable domain: GAGVSQSPSNKVTEKGKDVELRCDPISGHTALYWYRQSLGQGLEFLIYFQGNSAPDKSGLPSDRFSAERTGGSVSTLTIQRTQQEDSAVYLCASSSSGRLTYGYTFGSGTRLTVV.

V is TRBV7-2 and J is TRBJ2-3, with TRBD2 identical over 9 bases. Germline-derived CDR1 and CDR2 are SGHTA and FQGNSA. The V segment lost 9 bases and the J segment 4 bases; nucleotides outside the gene matches: 11. The length of the CDR3 is 15 residues. Written as DNA, the CDR3 is TGTGCCAGTAGTAGTATAGGACTAGCGCCAGATACGCAGTATTTT. Amino acids: CASSSIGLAPDTQYF.

The chain employs TRBV20-1 and TRBJ1-1, with 7 bases fitting TRBD1. CDR3 length: 13 amino acids. Losses at the gene ends were 3 bases for V and 4 bases for J; bases not matched to a gene: 5. CDR1 DFQATT and CDR2 SNEGSKA come from the germline V gene (reference sequence). The CDR3 DNA reads TGCAGTGCTAGGACAGGGTCATCCACTGAAGCTTTCTTT. Translating gives CSARTGSSTEAFF.